Listed below are T cell receptor beta chains from one sample, sequenced in a study of T cells in localized non-small cell lung cancer. Some clones are missing from TCRdb's copy, which holds only in-frame ones; the method was immunoSEQ multiplex PCR. The repertoire holds just over 20,000 clones, with approximately 81% as singletons. The source material was PBMCs, sampled before any cancer treatment. Receptor source: a woman aged 35 to 69 with stage II squamous cell lung carcinoma. CDR3s include the opening cysteine and the closing phenylalanine or tryptophan. D genes are given only for firm matches. Rows may omit the clone size; those that give it use once, few, many or a size class.

TRBJ1-1 | . | . | TRBV7-9 | TGTGCCAGCAGCTTAAAGTCAGGGGTGAACACTGAAGCTTTCTTT | CASSLKSGVNTEAFF
TRBJ2-2 | . | . | TRBV28 | TGTGCCAGCAGTTCCGCCGGGGCAGCCCGGAACACCGGGGAGCTGTTTTTT | CASSSAGAARNTGELFF
TRBJ2-5 | TRBD2 | . | TRBV7-8 | TGTGCCAGCAGCATACTCTTGGGACTAGCGGGAGTAGAGACCCAGTACTTC | CASSILLGLAGVETQYF
TRBJ1-3 | . | . | TRBV6-6 | TGTGCCAGCAGCAGGCAGGGGTCCGGAAACACCATATATTTT | CASSRQGSGNTIYF
TRBJ1-1 | . | . | TRBV5-1 | TGCGCCAGCGGGGTCGGGAACACTGAAGCTTTCTTT | CASGVGNTEAFF
TRBJ2-2 | TRBD1 | . | TRBV9 | TGTGCCAGCAGCGGAACAGGGGGCACCGGGGAGCTGTTTTTT | CASSGTGGTGELFF
TRBJ2-5 | TRBD1 | . | TRBV14 | TGTGCCAGCAGACAAGGACAGGGGACCCAAGAGACCCAGTACTTC | CASRQGQGTQETQYF
TRBJ2-5 | TRBD2 | . | TRBV10-3 | TGTGCCATCAGTGAGTCGATAGCTGGCGGGAGAAGAGAGACCCAGTACTTC | CAISESIAGGRRETQYF
TRBJ2-7 | TRBD1 | . | TRBV27 | TGTGCCAGCAGTTTGGGACAGGGGTGGCTCACCTACGAGCAGTACTTC | CASSLGQGWLTYEQYF
TRBJ2-5 | TRBD2 | . | TRBV5-1 | TGCGCCAGCAGCTTGGGCCGCGGGAGAGAGGAGACCCAGTACTTC | CASSLGRGREETQYF
TRBJ1-2 | . | . | TRBV25-1 | TGTGCCAGCAGTCTCGGAATGGGAAAGACCTATGGCTACACCTTC | CASSLGMGKTYGYTF
TRBJ2-5 | . | . | TRBV30 | TGTGCCTGGACTCGAACGGGCGTACAAGAGACCCAGTACTTC | CAWTRTGVQETQYF
TRBJ2-5 | . | . | TRBV5-1 | TGCGCCAGCAGCCTGGTAGGACAGACCCAAGAGACCCAGTACTTC | CASSLVGQTQETQYF
TRBJ1-1 | . | . | TRBV7-3 | TGTGCCAGCAGCTTAGTGGGGAGGAACACTGAAGCTTTCTTT | CASSLVGRNTEAFF
TRBJ2-7 | . | . | TRBV7-2 | TGTGCCAGCAGCTTAGCGCTGGGCTACGAGCAGTACTTC | CASSLALGYEQYF
TRBJ2-7 | TRBD1 | . | TRBV9 | TGTGCCAGCAGCGTAGACGGACAGGGTTTCTACGAGCAGTACTTC | CASSVDGQGFYEQYF
TRBJ2-3 | . | . | TRBV7-2 | TGTGCCAGCAGCTTAGACGGGGCGCGCACAGATACGCAGTATTTT | CASSLDGARTDTQYF
TRBJ2-5 | . | . | TRBV9 | TGTGCCAGCAGCGTAGCTCCTAGCAGGGAGACCCAGTACTTC | CASSVAPSRETQYF
TRBJ2-7 | . | few | TRBV2 | TGTGCCAGCAGCGAGAAGGGCTCCTACGAGCAGTACTTC | CASSEKGSYEQYF
TRBJ2-2 | TRBD2 | . | TRBV10-1 | TGCGCCAGCAGTGAACTAGCGGGAGTCGGGGAGCTGTTTTTT | CASSELAGVGELFF
TRBJ2-3 | . | . | TRBV2 | TGTGCCAGCAGTTTAGGTCCAGATACGCAGTATTTT | CASSLGPDTQYF
TRBJ1-1 | . | . | TRBV4-1 | TGCGCCAGCAGTTATCGGGGAAGCACTGAAGCTTTCTTT | CASSYRGSTEAFF
TRBJ2-2 | . | . | TRBV11-3 | TGTGCCAGCAACCTCGGGTTCACCGGGGAGCTGTTTTTT | CASNLGFTGELFF
TRBJ2-5 | TRBD2 | . | TRBV7-7 | TGTGCCAGCAGCTTAGTGGCTAGCGGGACCCGGGGTCCCCAGTACTTC | CASSLVASGTRGPQYF
TRBJ2-1 | . | . | TRBV7-9 | TGTGCCAGCAGCTTAGCGGGAAGAAACAATGAGCAGTTCTTC | CASSLAGRNNEQFF
TRBJ2-2 | . | . | TRBV5-1 | TGCGCCAGCAGCTTGGAAAGGGGCACCGGGGAGCTGTTTTTT | CASSLERGTGELFF
TRBJ1-1 | . | . | TRBV9 | TGTGCCAGCAGCCCCGACGTGGGGAACACTGAAGCTTTCTTT | CASSPDVGNTEAFF
TRBJ2-1 | . | . | TRBV7-2 | TGTGCCAGCAGCTTAGAAGTCGGCAGGGTCAATGAGCAGTTCTTC | CASSLEVGRVNEQFF
TRBJ2-7 | TRBD2 | . | TRBV27 | TGTGCCAGCAGTTTATTACCGCTAGCGGCTTTCTCCTACGAGCAGTACTTC | CASSLLPLAAFSYEQYF
TRBJ2-2 | TRBD2 | . | TRBV7-6 | TGTGCCAGCAGCCCAGCGGGACGGCACACCGGGGAGCTGTTTTTT | CASSPAGRHTGELFF
TRBJ2-7 | TRBD2 | . | TRBV6-6 | TGTGCCAGCAGGCGGACTAGCGGGACCGAGCAGTACTTC | CASRRTSGTEQYF
TRBJ2-7 | TRBD1 | once | TRBV5-6 | TGTGCCAGCAGCGGATACAGGGGGCAGCGCGAGCAGTACTTC | CASSGYRGQREQYF
TRBJ1-1 | . | . | TRBV15 | TGTGCCACCAGCAGACGGGACATAAACACTGAAGCTTTCTTT | CATSRRDINTEAFF
TRBJ2-7 | . | . | TRBV5-1 | TGCGCCAGCAGGTATAGGAACGAGCAGTACTTC | CASRYRNEQYF
TRBJ2-5 | . | few | TRBV4-2 | TGTGCCAGCAGCCAAGATCTCCCAAGGTGGGGAGTGGCCCAGTACTTC | CASSQDLPRWGVAQYF
TRBJ2-3 | . | . | TRBV5-5 | TGTGCCAGCAGCTTGAACCGTCTAGAGGGCCGGGATACGCAGTATTTT | CASSLNRLEGRDTQYF
TRBJ1-1 | . | . | TRBV11-2 | TGTGCCAGCAGCCCCTTGGGGGAGAACACTGAAGCTTTCTTT | CASSPLGENTEAFF
TRBJ1-1 | . | . | TRBV6-5 | TGTGCCACCACCACGCCCAGGGGAGTTCAAGCTTTCTTT | CATTTPRGVQAFF
TRBJ1-2 | . | . | TRBV4-3 | TGCGCCAGCAGCCAAGAGGCTGGGGGTTCCTATGGCTACACCTTC | CASSQEAGGSYGYTF
TRBJ1-1 | TRBD1 | . | TRBV28 | TGTGCCAGCAAGCCCCCGACAGGGATCAGTCGCACTGAAGCTTTCTTT | CASKPPTGISRTEAFF
TRBJ2-2 | TRBD1 | . | TRBV19 | TGTGCCAGTAGGGGGACAGGGATCGCCGGGGAGCTGTTTTTT | CASRGTGIAGELFF
TRBJ1-5 | TRBD1 | once | TRBV6-1 | TGTGCCAGCAGTGACAGGGGGCGTCGACAGCCCCAGCATTTT | CASSDRGRRQPQHF
TRBJ2-1 | . | once | TRBV15 | TGTGCCACCAGCAAGGACGGGGACAATGAGCAGTTCTTC | CATSKDGDNEQFF
TRBJ2-5 | TRBD2 | once | TRBV5-1 | TGCGCCAGCGTAGCGGGAAGGGGCCCCCAAGAGACCCAGTACTTC | CASVAGRGPQETQYF
TRBJ1-2 | . | . | TRBV5-4 | TGTGCCAGCAGCTTTGACATCTATGGCTACACCTTC | CASSFDIYGYTF
TRBJ2-1 | TRBD2 | once | TRBV5-1 | TGCGCCAGCAGGGGACTAGCGGGAGGGCCCGGTGAGCAGTTCTTC | CASRGLAGGPGEQFF